This TCR beta chain was captured in a study of neoadjuvant anti-PD-1 for oral cavity cancer. On the study more broadly: Patients without progression received a fourth nivolumab dose around day 43, then surgical resection on days 50-56. Study findings and constraints: Higher pretreatment blood Treg/Th17 ratios correlated with higher pretreatment blood and lower post-treatment tumor TCRbeta clonality.

Patients had HPV-negative, locally advanced oral cavity squamous cell carcinoma. Germline CDR1 reads MNHEY; CDR2 reads SMNVEV (reference sequence). V lost 5 bases to trimming and J lost 1 base, with 19 bases between them. The CDR3 covers 17 residues. This table comes from immunoSEQ multiplex PCR, and its TCRdb copy is limited to in-frame clones, with some not included. The sample lists 9,500 to 11,000 clones, approximately 52% seen once, with over 20% in the top ten. Concerning this clone: Its specificity is not known.

This specimen was tumor tissue, taken before nivolumab (anti-PD-1) treatment. The rearrangement links TRBV27 to TRBJ2-3, with D hard to call. This receptor was identified in a person aged 40 to 85 with oral cavity squamous cell carcinoma. For the CDR3, the DNA is TGTGCCAGCAGTCTATACGGACCGAGGACGGGCACAGATACGCAGTATTTT. Protein sequence: CASSLYGPRTGTDTQYF.